This TCR beta chain was retrieved from a study of CD8 T cells in Susac syndrome. The wider study: Each patient with Susac syndrome, at the time of blood draw, was therapy-naive, on corticosteroids, or on intravenous immunoglobulin alone.

The J segment lost 3 bases and the V segment lost 3 bases, leaving 10 bases of the junction unmatched. This CDR3 comprises 16 residues. From germline, CDR1 is SGHDN and CDR2 FVKESK. An amount of RNA that ranged from roughly 0.45 to 1 ug was reverse transcribed with random hexamers. Multiplex PCR with immunoSEQ amplified the TCR beta CDR3 across 54 Vbeta and 13 Jbeta. TCRdb re-analysed the immunoSEQ multiplex PCR reads in MiXCR, keeping a single row per CDR3 protein. The table lists about 150,000 distinct CDR3 sequences, nearly 97% of them singletons. While CD8+ and CD4+ T cells were isolated negatively, TEMRA cells were enriched by FACS.

Specimen: CD4+ T cells from PBMCs. The chain employs TRBV14 and TRBJ2-5; 7 nucleotides align to TRBD1. This TCR was sampled from a human donor with Susac syndrome. CDR3 DNA: TGTGCCAGCAGCCAGCCGTGGGACAGCATGAAAGAGACCCAGTACTTC. Encoded protein: CASSQPWDSMKETQYF.